These 8 T cell receptor beta chains were sequenced from one sample in a study of blood T cell repertoires in COVID-19 (dated by TCRdb to the early 2020s). Library construction relied on the immunoSEQ multiplex PCR assay. The clones in this table, taken by TCRdb from immuneACCESS, are in-frame only. Not every clone is retained; where verified, under half of the shortfall comes from an unresolved V gene, and the cause of the rest is unknown. A total of approximately 240,000 clones appear in this sample, 79% of them only once. Around 3.6% of the sample comes from the top ten. The sequencing sample was made of peripheral blood. The receptors here all came from a woman between 40 and 50 years old with active or convalescent COVID-19.

The chain employs TRBV2 and TRBJ2-3, with TRBD1 matching 9 bases. CDR1 is SNHLY and CDR2 is FYNNEI in the germline V gene. This CDR3 spans 15 amino acids. V shed 5 bases and J 4 bases; nucleotides not matched to a gene: 7. In nucleotides, the CDR3 is TGTGCCAGCAGTATTGCGACAGGGGGACCAGATACGCAGTATTTT. It encodes CASSIATGGPDTQYF.

A word on this clone: An end of the junction differs from the germline gene, which may be a read error. This chain links TRBV5-1 with TRBJ2-7; 7 bases match TRBD2. The germline CDR1 and CDR2 sequences are SGHRS and YFSETQ. CDR3 size: 16 residues. The CDR3 DNA sequence: TGCGCCAGCAGTTTGGGAGGACTATCCGGGGAGGGGGAGCAGTACTTC. Translated: CASSLGGLSGEGEQYF. The full variable domain, its missing parts supplied by reference TRBV5-1 and TRBJ2-7, is KAGVTQTPRYLIKTRGQQVTLSCSPISGHRSVSWYQQTPGQGLQFLFEYFSETQRNKGNFPGRFSGRQFSNSRSEMNVSTLELGDSALYLCASSLGGLSGEGEQYFGPGTRLTVT.

The J gene is TRBJ2-7, the V gene TRBV11-1; D unresolved. Deletions cut 2 bases from V and 2 bases from J, with 13 bases between. There are 15 residues in the CDR3. CDR1 SGHAT and CDR2 FQDESV come from the germline V gene (reference sequence). The chain's CDR3 is CASSLLGDSTYEQYF. CDR3 sequence (DNA): TGTGCCAGCAGCTTATTGGGTGACTCAACCTACGAGCAGTACTTC.

The V call is TRBV5-4, the J call TRBJ1-4, with TRBD1 as a possible D gene (6 bases). The CDR3 runs 15 residues. Germline V CDR1 and CDR2: SGHNT, YYREEE (reference sequence). Trimming removed 0 bases at V and 5 bases at J, with 11 bases between. Here the CDR3 reads CASSLEQGRNEKLFF. CDR3 DNA sequence: TGTGCCAGCAGCTTGGAGCAGGGGAGAAATGAAAAACTGTTTTTT.

The rearrangement uses TRBV5-1 and TRBJ1-6; D is possibly TRBD1 (6 bases). Germline values: CDR1 SGHRS, CDR2 YFSETQ. The CDR3 consists of 16 residues. V lost 3 bases to trimming and J lost 9 bases, with 19 bases between them. The CDR3 DNA sequence: TGCGCCAGCAGCTGGGGAACCGGGACAAGTGGTTCACCCCTCCACTTT. This codes for CASSWGTGTSGSPLHF.

V usage is TRBV2 and J usage is TRBJ2-7; maybe TRBD2 (6 bases). V lost 6 bases, J lost 0 bases, and 6 bases lay in between. This CDR3 spans 12 amino acids. CDR1 and CDR2 from the germline V gene are SNHLY and FYNNEI. Written as DNA, the CDR3 is TGTGCCAGCAGGGACTACTCCTACGAGCAGTACTTC. Its translation is CASRDYSYEQYF.

The chain joins TRBV11-3 to TRBJ2-1; D gene ambiguous. V was trimmed by 5 bases and J by 5 bases, leaving 7 bases between them. Germline CDR1 reads SGHNT; CDR2 reads YENEEA. This CDR3 contains 12 residues. The CDR3 sequence is CASSGVNNEQFF. The CDR3, as DNA: TGTGCCAGCAGCGGAGTTAACAATGAGCAGTTCTTC.

As DNA, the CDR3 is TGCAGTGCTAGTTGGTTCCGACAGGGGGGGGAACAGCCCCAGCATTTT. It encodes CSASWFRQGGEQPQHF. The V call is TRBV20-1, the J call TRBJ1-5; 9 bases align to TRBD1. The length of the CDR3 is 16 residues. Germline V lookup: CDR1 DFQATT, CDR2 SNEGSKA (reference sequence). The V and J ends lost 3 bases and 7 bases, in that order; junction bases with no gene match: 13.